The 26 T cell receptor beta chains presented below share a single source sample, sequenced in a study of blood T cell repertoires in COVID-19. Libraries were prepared by immunoSEQ multiplex PCR; TCRdb keeps only in-frame clonotypes and omits some of them. Seen here are 23,000 or so clones, about four fifths observed once, and the top ten hold 5% to 8%. Sample: peripheral blood. These receptors originate from a man between 65 and 85 years old with acute or convalescent COVID-19.

V usage is TRBV30 and J usage is TRBJ1-3; D is unresolved. Germline CDR1 and CDR2: GTSNPN and SVGIG (reference sequence). This CDR3 comprises 13 residues. Trimming left V 5 bases short and J 0 bases short, with 8 bases between. CDR3 bases: TGTGCCTGGGCCACGCGCTCTGGAAACACCATATATTTT. Its protein is CAWATRSGNTIYF.

The CDR3 DNA follows: TGTGCCAGCAGCCAAGGACAGGGGCTGGAGACCCAGTACTTC. It translates to CASSQGQGLETQYF. The rearrangement links TRBV4-2 to TRBJ2-5, with TRBD1 matching 8 bases. The trim removed 1 base at V and 5 bases at J, leaving 3 bases unmatched. Germline assignment: CDR1 LGHNA and CDR2 YNFKEQ. The CDR3 runs to 14 residues.

This clone is a singleton in its sample. This chain uses TRBV5-1 with TRBJ2-2, with D maybe TRBD1 (5 bases). Germline V gives CDR1 SGHRS, CDR2 YFSETQ. Trimming took 1 base from V and 6 from J, leaving 10 bases between them. CDR3 length: 14 amino acids. CDR3 residues: CASSLSSGSGELFF. In DNA form, the CDR3 reads TGCGCCAGCAGCTTGTCGTCAGGGTCCGGGGAGCTGTTTTTT.

This clone was counted between two and nine times. The chain is built from TRBV2 and TRBJ1-5; D call uncertain. The CDR3 extends over 13 amino acids. Germline lookup yields CDR1 SNHLY and CDR2 FYNNEI. The germline V and J ends were trimmed by 6 bases and 0 bases, with 6 bases remaining between them. CDR3 residues: CASSVYSNQPQHF. The CDR3, as DNA: TGTGCCAGCAGCGTATATAGCAATCAGCCCCAGCATTTT.

The CDR3 spells CASGRAREEQYF. The DNA of the CDR3 is TGTGCCAGCGGAAGGGCGAGGGAGGAGCAGTACTTC. The rearrangement joins TRBV7-9 to TRBJ2-7, with D tentatively TRBD2 (5 bases). The CDR3 loop spans 12 amino acids. V dropped 8 bases and J dropped 7 bases, with 15 bases sitting between them. Germline values: CDR1 SEHNR, CDR2 FQNEAQ (reference sequence).

J is TRBJ1-1 and V is TRBV5-5; TRBD1 matches at 9 bases. Germline CDR1 is SGHKS and CDR2 is YYEKEE (reference sequence). Trimming took 5 bases from V and 4 from J; bases not matched to a gene: 3. The CDR3 consists of 13 residues. CDR3 region: CASRQGATTEAFF. The CDR3 DNA sequence: TGTGCCAGCAGACAGGGGGCTACCACTGAAGCTTTCTTT.

The chain links TRBV3-1 (or the pseudogene TRBV3-2) to TRBJ2-2, with TRBD1 identical over 9 bases. The V and J ends lost 3 bases and 6 bases, in that order; junction bases with no gene match: 5. Germline values: CDR1 LGHDT, CDR2 YNNKEL (reference sequence). There are 15 residues in the CDR3. The CDR3 DNA reads as TGTGCCAGCAGCCATGGAGACAGGGGGTCCGGGGAGCTGTTTTTT. This translates into CASSHGDRGSGELFF.

J is TRBJ2-3 and V is TRBV19; weak D call: TRBD1 (5 bases). The CDR3 contains 14 residues. From germline, CDR1 is LNHDA and CDR2 SQIVND (reference sequence). Deletions cut 3 bases from V and 5 bases from J, with 12 bases between. For the CDR3, the DNA is TGTGCCAGTAGTATGGGGCTACTCAGAGATACGCAGTATTTT. It yields the protein CASSMGLLRDTQYF.

The gene calls are TRBV10-2 and TRBJ1-2, with TRBD1 matching 8 bases. CDR1 is WSHSY and CDR2 is SAAADI in the germline V gene. With 5 bases clipped from V and 3 bases from J, the junction kept 2 bases outside the gene matches. The CDR3 is made up of 13 amino acids. The CDR3 bases are TGCGCCAGCAGTAAACAGGGGGACTATGGCTACACCTTC. It yields the protein CASSKQGDYGYTF.

This sequence joins TRBV7-3 and TRBJ1-1; D is ambiguous. The V end was cut by 1 base, the J end by 1 base, with 7 bases between. The CDR3 has 14 residues. Germline V gene lookup returns CDR1 SGHTA and CDR2 FQGTGA. CDR3 in amino acids: CASSLMYGNTEAFF. The CDR3 region has the DNA TGTGCCAGCAGCTTAATGTACGGGAACACTGAAGCTTTCTTT.

The gene calls are TRBV3-1 (or the pseudogene TRBV3-2) and TRBJ2-5; the D gene is possibly TRBD1 (6 bases). Germline V lookup: CDR1 LGHDT, CDR2 YNNKEL (reference sequence). The germline V and J ends were trimmed by 1 base and 5 bases, with 11 bases remaining between them. CDR3 length: 14 amino acids. CDR3 protein: CASSQGIRGETQYF. DNA for the CDR3: TGTGCCAGCAGCCAAGGGATCAGGGGTGAGACCCAGTACTTC.

The chain has TRBV7-6 and TRBJ2-3; 11 bases map to TRBD2. Germline V lookup: CDR1 SGHVS, CDR2 FNYEAQ. This CDR3 spans 16 amino acids. With V trimmed by 5 bases and J by 0 bases, 4 bases remained unmatched. CDR3 in amino acids: CASSDSGRDSTDTQYF. DNA for the CDR3: TGTGCCAGCAGCGATAGCGGGAGGGATAGCACAGATACGCAGTATTTT.

This clone has just a few counts. The V gene is TRBV12-3 or TRBV12-4, the J gene TRBJ2-7, with TRBD2 identical over 8 bases. Trimming took 5 bases from V and 6 from J; bases not matched to a gene: 3. The CDR3 length is 12 residues. This chain's CDR3 is CASSGLAGEQYF. CDR3 nucleotides: TGTGCCAGCAGTGGACTAGCCGGCGAGCAGTACTTC.

This clone occurred a few times. The J gene is TRBJ2-2, the V gene TRBV24-1; 11 nucleotides match TRBD1. With V trimmed by 7 bases and J by 4 bases, 4 bases remained unmatched. The CDR3 is made up of 15 amino acids. Germline CDR1 KGHDR, CDR2 SFDVKD. The DNA for the CDR3 is TGTGCCACCAGGGACAGGGGGCCGGGCACCGGGGAGCTGTTTTTT. This encodes CATRDRGPGTGELFF.

The genes are TRBV6-5 and TRBJ1-3; D is unresolved. Germline CDR1 reads MNHEY; CDR2 reads SVGAGI. Trimming removed 6 bases from V and 0 bases from J, with 9 bases in between. This CDR3 comprises 14 residues. The CDR3 is CASSQVHSGNTIYF. The CDR3 coding sequence is TGTGCCAGCAGCCAGGTTCACTCTGGAAACACCATATATTTT.

The gene calls are TRBV25-1 and TRBJ1-3; possible D gene TRBD1, 5 bases. Germline V CDR1 and CDR2: MGHDK, SYGVNS. CDR3 length equals 16 residues. The V and J ends lost 3 bases and 0 bases respectively, with 12 bases between them. CDR3 in DNA: TGTGCCAGCAGTGATTTCCAGGGAGGCTCTGGAAACACCATATATTTT. Encoded protein: CASSDFQGGSGNTIYF. Full variable domain (remainder filled in from reference TRBV25-1 and TRBJ1-3): EADIYQTPRYLVIGTGKKITLECSQTMGHDKMYWYQQDPGMELHLIHYSYGVNSTEKGDLSSESTVSRIRTEHFPLTLESARPSHTSQYLCASSDFQGGSGNTIYFGEGSWLTVV.

This chain connects TRBV30 to TRBJ1-4; no firm D call. Germline CDR1 is GTSNPN and CDR2 is SVGIG (reference sequence). CDR3 length: 14 amino acids. Deletions cut 3 bases from V and 6 bases from J, with 14 bases between. The CDR3 bases are TGTGCCTGGAGAGGAGGGCTGCGGGATGAAAAACTGTTTTTT. It specifies CAWRGGLRDEKLFF.

Points on this clone: It is unclear where the CDR3 begins or ends on the DNA, so no DNA is shown, and the CDR3 is as TCRdb lists it. The chain has TRBV24-1 and TRBJ2-1; no check of the table's D call, TRBD1, against the DNA was made. The CDR3 extends over 15 residues, inclusive of both ends. Germline CDR1 KGHDR, CDR2 SFDVKD. This CDR3 is CATSDFRARGNEQFF.

V and J are TRBV20-1 and TRBJ2-1; D is unclear. CDR3 length: 12 residues. Germline V lookup: CDR1 DFQATT, CDR2 SNEGSKA (reference sequence). The V end lost 3 bases, the J end lost 6 bases, and 9 bases lay between the germline ends. CDR3 bases: TGCAGTGCTAGTCAACGCGCCAATGAGCAGTTCTTC. It yields the protein CSASQRANEQFF.

The chain combines TRBV9 with TRBJ2-3, with TRBD2 identical over 7 bases. V lost 4 bases and J lost 5; bases outside the gene matches: 16. This CDR3 is 17 amino acids long. Germline values: CDR1 SGDLS, CDR2 YYNGEE. As DNA, the CDR3 is TGTGCCAGCAGCATGAGCGGGACCGGTTCCCCGGGAGATACGCAGTATTTT. Amino acid sequence: CASSMSGTGSPGDTQYF. Full variable domain (outside the CDR3, taken from reference TRBV9 and TRBJ2-3): DSGVTQTPKHLITATGQRVTLRCSPRSGDLSVYWYQQSLDQGLQFLIQYYNGEERAKGNILERFSAQQFPDLHSELNLSSLELGDSALYFCASSMSGTGSPGDTQYFGPGTRLTVL.

The chain carries TRBV11-3 and TRBJ1-1; D is ambiguous. The germline CDR1 and CDR2 sequences are SGHNT and YENEEA. The CDR3 sequence is 13 residues long. The ends were cut back, 0 bases at V and 5 bases at J, with 7 bases in the middle. In nucleotides, the CDR3 is TGTGCCAGCAGCTTAGAACGGGAGACTGAAGCTTTCTTT. Amino acid sequence: CASSLERETEAFF.

This chain links TRBV5-5 with TRBJ1-1, with D possibly being TRBD1 (6 bases). The germline V and J ends were trimmed by 4 bases and 1 base, with 8 bases remaining between them. The germline V gene encodes CDR1 SGHKS and CDR2 YYEKEE (reference sequence). There are 13 residues in the CDR3. CDR3 sequence: CASSPTGNTEAFF. The CDR3 bases are TGTGCCAGCAGCCCGACAGGGAACACTGAAGCTTTCTTT.

This clone was seen just once. This rearrangement joins TRBV19 to TRBJ1-3; 9 bases are shared with TRBD1. The V segment lost 7 bases and the J segment 4 bases; nucleotides outside the gene matches: 11. This CDR3 spans 16 amino acids. Germline values: CDR1 LNHDA, CDR2 SQIVND (reference sequence). The CDR3 here is CASKEQGARGGNTIYF. CDR3 nucleotide sequence: TGTGCCAGTAAAGAACAGGGGGCGCGAGGAGGAAACACCATATATTTT. Combining the CDR3 with reference TRBV19 and TRBJ1-3 gives the whole variable domain DGGITQSPKYLFRKEGQNVTLSCEQNLNHDAMYWYRQDPGQGLRLIYYSQIVNDFQKGDIAEGYSVSREKKESFPLTVTSAQKNPTAFYLCASKEQGARGGNTIYFGEGSWLTVV.

The chain links TRBV5-5 to TRBJ2-7; a possible D gene is TRBD2 (5 bases). Germline-derived CDR1 and CDR2 are SGHKS and YYEKEE (reference sequence). The CDR3 has 13 amino acids. Trimming removed 4 bases from V and 4 bases from J, with 12 bases in between. This chain's CDR3 is CASSGGLGYEQYF. The CDR3 nucleotides are TGTGCCAGCAGCGGAGGACTGGGGTACGAGCAGTACTTC.

The CDR3 DNA is TGTGCCAGCAGTTTAGGTTTGGCGGGCAGGGGGCGCACCGGGGAGCTGTTTTTT. Protein: CASSLGLAGRGRTGELFF. The J gene is TRBJ2-2, the V gene TRBV27, with 8 nucleotides matching TRBD1. This CDR3 spans 18 amino acids. V was clipped by 2 bases and J by 4 bases; unmatched bases: 12. In germline, CDR1 is MNHEY, CDR2 SMNVEV (reference sequence).

This chain connects TRBV19 to TRBJ1-4; possible D gene TRBD1, 5 bases. CDR3 size: 14 residues. CDR1 and CDR2 (germline): LNHDA, SQIVND (reference sequence). V was shortened by 6 bases and J by 8 bases, with 16 bases between the two germline ends. The CDR3 DNA is TGTGCCAGTAGCGAAATAGGGGACTCCGAAAAACTGTTTTTT. Encoded protein: CASSEIGDSEKLFF.